This T cell receptor beta chain was recorded in a study of radiotherapy plus CTLA-4 blockade in lung cancer. The overall study: Roughly a sixth of enrolled patients responded objectively, and around 30% had disease control.

Produced via immunoSEQ multiplex PCR; TCRdb's table is partial and in-frame only. The table includes roughly 130,000 clones, about 90% detected once. To note about this clone: Its antigen is not known.

Study-level results: Among reported predictors of response, early blood T cell clone dynamics with interferon-beta performed best.

CDR1 is SGHRS, CDR2 YFSETQ, per germline. The CDR3 length is 14 residues. The junction had 8 bases not matched to a gene; V was cut back by 6 bases and J by 3 bases. The chain joins TRBV5-1 to TRBJ1-2; 7 bases are shared with TRBD1. This specimen was peripheral blood, taken from a patient treated with radiotherapy plus ipilimumab. The TCR originated in a human donor with non-small cell lung cancer that progressed on radiotherapy plus ipilimumab. DNA of the CDR3: TGCGCCAGCACCGATCCGGGACAGCACTATGGCTACACCTTC. Protein product: CASTDPGQHYGYTF.